A selection of T cell receptor beta chains follows, all from one sample in a study of CD8 T cells in Susac syndrome. Each CDR3 protein is one row after TCRdb ran MiXCR on the immunoSEQ multiplex PCR reads. The sample gives 90,000 to 150,000 distinct CDR3 sequences, roughly 94% of which show up once; more than 0.095% is in the top ten. Sequenced sample: CD4+ T cells from PBMCs. Receptor source: a human donor in good health. The conserved cysteine and the conserved F or W are not part of the CDR3 here. A D gene is named only where the DNA matches it firmly.

V	D	J	CDR3
TRBV7-2	.	TRBJ2-5	ASSFKETQY
TRBV6-2/TRBV6-3	.	TRBJ2-2	ASSYSVGSTVNTGELF
TRBV3-1	.	TRBJ1-5	ASSQGQGGDQPQH
TRBV28	.	TRBJ2-7	ASSTLSIYEQY
TRBV5-1	.	TRBJ2-2	ASSYPRQGGTGELF
TRBV18	TRBD1	TRBJ1-2	ASSLRTGPIFYGYT
TRBV20-1	TRBD2	TRBJ2-7	SARHLAGVYEQY
TRBV19	.	TRBJ1-2	ASSIGRGANYGYT
TRBV2	.	TRBJ2-2	ATRERINTGELF
TRBV6-1	.	TRBJ2-5	ASKGGHQETQY
TRBV29-1	.	TRBJ2-3	SAEPLAPDTQY
TRBV6-5	.	TRBJ1-2	ASSPQDGYT
TRBV12-3/TRBV12-4	TRBD2	TRBJ2-5	ASSASGRGETQY
TRBV6-1	TRBD1	TRBJ2-2	ASRQSGQANTGELF
TRBV19	.	TRBJ2-7	ASSTTPSEQY
TRBV3-1	.	TRBJ2-1	ASSQRRISRTYNEQF
TRBV5-1	.	TRBJ1-4	ASSSGPEGTNEKLF
TRBV28	.	TRBJ2-7	ASSFLSGTYEQY
TRBV9	.	TRBJ1-2	ASSFRPTEDYGYT
TRBV9	.	TRBJ1-5	ASSVGPGTNQPQH
TRBV7-9	.	TRBJ1-1	ASSLDQGGSAEAF
TRBV19	.	TRBJ1-1	ASSMGDIMNTEAF
TRBV11-3	TRBD2	TRBJ2-1	ASSTGLAYNEQF
TRBV4-3	.	TRBJ1-1	ASSPQGMGGTEAF
TRBV5-1	.	TRBJ2-7	ASSLGSGDEQY
TRBV20-1	TRBD2	TRBJ2-5	SAKVVAGVQETQY
TRBV6-6	TRBD2	TRBJ2-5	ASSLGLAGGETQY
TRBV15	.	TRBJ1-5	ATSRDQDQPQH
TRBV28	.	TRBJ1-2	AILTGFGYT
TRBV3-1	TRBD2	TRBJ2-7	ASSHVLGGAYEQY
TRBV7-9	.	TRBJ1-5	ASSLKSQNQPQH
TRBV6-2/TRBV6-3	TRBD2	TRBJ2-7	ASSPIPSGGSSYEQY
TRBV11-2	.	TRBJ2-7	ASSLGPSNFDEQY
TRBV28	.	TRBJ2-1	ASSSHPQGYEQF
TRBV12-3/TRBV12-4	.	TRBJ1-1	ASSLSRVGTEAF
TRBV3-1	TRBD1	TRBJ2-7	ASSQDPTGGTSYEQY
TRBV7-9	TRBD1	TRBJ2-7	ASMYGTGPYEQY
TRBV19	.	TRBJ2-6	ASSTGANVLT
TRBV27	.	TRBJ2-6	ASSFSGAGANVLT
TRBV20-1	.	TRBJ1-1	SARRGGNTEAF
TRBV5-6	TRBD2	TRBJ2-1	ASSLKREGPYNEQF
TRBV7-9	.	TRBJ1-1	ASSLDVTEAF
TRBV2	.	TRBJ2-5	ASSFRALAETQY
TRBV2	.	TRBJ2-6	ASSESGRGANVLT
TRBV3-1	TRBD1	TRBJ1-2	ASSPNRGQGYT
TRBV18	.	TRBJ1-3	ASSPPFRAGNTIY